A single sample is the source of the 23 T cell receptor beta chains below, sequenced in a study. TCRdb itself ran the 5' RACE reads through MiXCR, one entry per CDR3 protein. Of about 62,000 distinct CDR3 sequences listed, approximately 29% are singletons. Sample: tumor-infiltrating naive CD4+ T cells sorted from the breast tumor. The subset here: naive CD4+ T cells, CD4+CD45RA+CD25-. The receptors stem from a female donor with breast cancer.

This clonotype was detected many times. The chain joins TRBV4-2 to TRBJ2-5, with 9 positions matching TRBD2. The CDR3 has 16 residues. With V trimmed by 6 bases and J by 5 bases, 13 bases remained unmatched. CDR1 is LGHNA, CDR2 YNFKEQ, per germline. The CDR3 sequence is CASRQRGEGHLETQYF. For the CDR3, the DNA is TGTGCCAGCAGACAGCGGGGGGAGGGCCATTTGGAGACCCAGTACTTC.

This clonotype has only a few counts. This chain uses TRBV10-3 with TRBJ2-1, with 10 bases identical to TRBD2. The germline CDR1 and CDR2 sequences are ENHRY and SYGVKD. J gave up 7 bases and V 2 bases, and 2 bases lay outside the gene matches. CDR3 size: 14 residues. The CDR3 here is CAISETSGENEQFF. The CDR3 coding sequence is TGTGCCATCAGTGAGACTAGCGGGGAGAATGAGCAGTTCTTC.

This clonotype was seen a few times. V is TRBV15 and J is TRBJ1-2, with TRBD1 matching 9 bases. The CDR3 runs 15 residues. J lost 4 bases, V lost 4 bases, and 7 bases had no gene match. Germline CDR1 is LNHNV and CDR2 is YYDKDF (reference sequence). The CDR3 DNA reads TGTGCCACCAGCACGAGGACAGGGGCTTCCTATGGCTACACCTTC. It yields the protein CATSTRTGASYGYTF.

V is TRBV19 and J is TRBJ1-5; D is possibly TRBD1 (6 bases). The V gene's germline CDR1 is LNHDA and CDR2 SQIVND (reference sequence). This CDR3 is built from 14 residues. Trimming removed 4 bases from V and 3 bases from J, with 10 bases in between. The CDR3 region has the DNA TGTGCCAGTAGTACCAGGGGTTACAATCAGCCCCAGCATTTT. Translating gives CASSTRGYNQPQHF.

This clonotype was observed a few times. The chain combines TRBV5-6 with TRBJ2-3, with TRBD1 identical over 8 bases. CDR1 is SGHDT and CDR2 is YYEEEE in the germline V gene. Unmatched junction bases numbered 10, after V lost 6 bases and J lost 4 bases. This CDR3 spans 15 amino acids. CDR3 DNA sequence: TGTGCCAGCACCACCTGGGACAGGTATTCAGATACGCAGTATTTT. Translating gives CASTTWDRYSDTQYF.

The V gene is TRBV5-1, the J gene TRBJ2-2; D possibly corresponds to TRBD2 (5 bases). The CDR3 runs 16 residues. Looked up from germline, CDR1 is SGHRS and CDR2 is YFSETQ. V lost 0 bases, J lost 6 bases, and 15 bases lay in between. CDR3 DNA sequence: TGCGCCAGCAGCTTGGAGCCCGGAGGAGGAGCCGGGGAGCTGTTTTTT. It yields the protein CASSLEPGGGAGELFF.

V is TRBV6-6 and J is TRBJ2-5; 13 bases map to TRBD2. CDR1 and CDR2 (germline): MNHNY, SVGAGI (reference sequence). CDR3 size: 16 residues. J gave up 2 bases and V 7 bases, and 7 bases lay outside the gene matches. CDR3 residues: CASTRGTSGKQETQYF. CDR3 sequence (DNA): TGTGCCAGCACCAGAGGGACTAGCGGGAAGCAAGAGACCCAGTACTTC.

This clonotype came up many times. For the CDR3, the DNA is TGCGCCAGCAGCCGATCTCCGGGACAGGAAGAGACCCAGTACTTC. Translating gives CASSRSPGQEETQYF. The rearrangement links TRBV5-1 to TRBJ2-5, with 8 bases matching TRBD1. Trimming took 4 bases from V and 3 from J; bases not matched to a gene: 8. Looked up from germline, CDR1 is SGHRS and CDR2 is YFSETQ. This CDR3 spans 15 amino acids.

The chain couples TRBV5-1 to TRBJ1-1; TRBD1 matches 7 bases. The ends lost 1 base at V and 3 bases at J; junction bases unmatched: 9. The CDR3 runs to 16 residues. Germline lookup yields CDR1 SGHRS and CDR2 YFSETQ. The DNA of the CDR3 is TGCGCCAGCAGCTTGAAAGGGGGCTCGTGGGACACTGAAGCTTTCTTT. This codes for CASSLKGGSWDTEAFF.

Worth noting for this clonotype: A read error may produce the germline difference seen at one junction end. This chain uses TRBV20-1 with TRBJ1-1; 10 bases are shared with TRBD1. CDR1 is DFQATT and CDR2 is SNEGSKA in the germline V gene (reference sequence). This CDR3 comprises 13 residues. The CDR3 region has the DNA TGCAGTGCCCCGGGACAGGGGAACACAGAAGCTTTCTTT. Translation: CSAPGQGNTEAFF.

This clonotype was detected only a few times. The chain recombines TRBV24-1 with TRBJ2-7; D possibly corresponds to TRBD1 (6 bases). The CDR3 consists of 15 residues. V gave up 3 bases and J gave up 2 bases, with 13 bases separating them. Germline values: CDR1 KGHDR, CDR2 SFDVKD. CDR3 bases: TGTGCCACCAGTGATGCCCAGGGGTTCGCCTACGAGCAGTACTTC. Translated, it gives CATSDAQGFAYEQYF.

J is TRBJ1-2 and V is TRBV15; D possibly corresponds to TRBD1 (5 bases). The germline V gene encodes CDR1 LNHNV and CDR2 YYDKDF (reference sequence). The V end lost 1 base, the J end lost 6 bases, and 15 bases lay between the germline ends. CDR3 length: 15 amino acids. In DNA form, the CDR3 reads TGTGCCACCAGCAGAGGCAGGGACGGTTGGAATGGCTACACCTTC. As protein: CATSRGRDGWNGYTF. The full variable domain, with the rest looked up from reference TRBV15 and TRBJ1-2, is DAMVIQNPRYQVTQFGKPVTLSCSQTLNHNVMYWYQQKSSQAPKLLFHYYDKDFNNEADTPDNFQSRRPNTSFCFLDIRSPGLGDTAMYLCATSRGRDGWNGYTFGSGTRLTVV.

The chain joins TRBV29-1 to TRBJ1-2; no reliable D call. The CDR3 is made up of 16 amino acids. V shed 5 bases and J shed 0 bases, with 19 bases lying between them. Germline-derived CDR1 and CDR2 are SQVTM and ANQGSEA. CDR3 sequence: CSVYKKHLGTNYGYTF. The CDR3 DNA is TGCAGCGTTTATAAAAAACACCTCGGGACTAACTATGGCTACACCTTC.

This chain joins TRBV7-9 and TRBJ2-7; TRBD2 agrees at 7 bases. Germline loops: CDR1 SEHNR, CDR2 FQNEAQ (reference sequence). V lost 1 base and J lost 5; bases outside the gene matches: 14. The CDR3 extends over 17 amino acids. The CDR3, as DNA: TGTGCCAGCAGCTTAGTACGGGGTCGTACGGGAGGCCACGAGCAGTACTTC. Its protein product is CASSLVRGRTGGHEQYF.

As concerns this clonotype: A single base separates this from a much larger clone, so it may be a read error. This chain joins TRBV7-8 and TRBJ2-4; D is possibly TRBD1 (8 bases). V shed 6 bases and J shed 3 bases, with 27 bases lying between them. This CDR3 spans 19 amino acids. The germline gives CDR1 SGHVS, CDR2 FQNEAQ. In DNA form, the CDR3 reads TGTGCCAGCAGGCAGGGGGCAGCCGGGGGGCTAAGAGTCAAAAACATTCAGTACTTC. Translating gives CASRQGAAGGLRVKNIQYF.

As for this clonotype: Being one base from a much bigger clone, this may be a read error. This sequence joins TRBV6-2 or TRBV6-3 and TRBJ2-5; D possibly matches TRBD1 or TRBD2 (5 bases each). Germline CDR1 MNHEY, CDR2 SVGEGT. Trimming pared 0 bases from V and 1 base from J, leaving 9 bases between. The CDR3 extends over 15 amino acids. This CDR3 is CASSYSSGGQETQYF. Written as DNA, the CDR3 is TGTGCCAGCAGTTACTCGAGTGGGGGCCAAGAGACCCAGTACTTC.

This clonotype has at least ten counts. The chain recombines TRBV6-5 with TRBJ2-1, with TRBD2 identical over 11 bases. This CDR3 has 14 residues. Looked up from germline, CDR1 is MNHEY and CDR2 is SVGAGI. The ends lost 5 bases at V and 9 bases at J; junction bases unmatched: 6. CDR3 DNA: TGTGCCAGCAGTGTAGCGGGAGGGACGGGTGAGCAGTTCTTC. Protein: CASSVAGGTGEQFF.

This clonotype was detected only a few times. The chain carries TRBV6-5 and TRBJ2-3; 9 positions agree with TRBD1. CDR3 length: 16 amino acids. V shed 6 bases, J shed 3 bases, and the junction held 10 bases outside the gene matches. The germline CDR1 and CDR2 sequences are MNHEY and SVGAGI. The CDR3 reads CASRADRDRVTDTQYF. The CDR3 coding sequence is TGTGCCAGCAGAGCTGACCGGGACAGGGTGACAGATACGCAGTATTTT.

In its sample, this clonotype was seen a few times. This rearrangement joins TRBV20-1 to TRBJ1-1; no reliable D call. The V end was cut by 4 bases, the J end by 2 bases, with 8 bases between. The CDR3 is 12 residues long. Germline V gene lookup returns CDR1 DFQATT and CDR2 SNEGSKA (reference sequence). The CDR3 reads CSATRHNTEAFF. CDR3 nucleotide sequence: TGCAGTGCTACCCGACACAACACTGAAGCTTTCTTT.

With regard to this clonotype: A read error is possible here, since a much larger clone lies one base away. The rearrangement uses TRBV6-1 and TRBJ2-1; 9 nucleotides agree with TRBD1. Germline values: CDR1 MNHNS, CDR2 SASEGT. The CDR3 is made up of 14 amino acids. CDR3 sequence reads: CASRRTGVRNEQSF. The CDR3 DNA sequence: TGTGCCAGCAGGCGGACAGGGGTGCGCAATGAGCAGTCCTTC.

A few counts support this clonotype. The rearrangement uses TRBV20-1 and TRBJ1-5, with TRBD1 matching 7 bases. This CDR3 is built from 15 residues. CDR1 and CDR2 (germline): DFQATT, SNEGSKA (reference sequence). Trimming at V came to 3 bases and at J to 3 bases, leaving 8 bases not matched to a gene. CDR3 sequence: CSASKGQTINQPQHF. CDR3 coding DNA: TGCAGTGCTAGTAAGGGACAGACGATCAATCAGCCCCAGCATTTT.

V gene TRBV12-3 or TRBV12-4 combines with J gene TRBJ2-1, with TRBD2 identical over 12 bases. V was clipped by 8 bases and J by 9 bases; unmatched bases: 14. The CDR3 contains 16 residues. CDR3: CASQAQLAGGYGEQFF. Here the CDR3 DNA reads TGTGCCAGCCAGGCCCAGCTAGCGGGGGGGTATGGTGAGCAGTTCTTC.

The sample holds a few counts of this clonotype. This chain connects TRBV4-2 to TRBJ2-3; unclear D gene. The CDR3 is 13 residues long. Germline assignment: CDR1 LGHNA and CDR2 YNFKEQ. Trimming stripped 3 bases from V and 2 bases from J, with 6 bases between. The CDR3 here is CASSQSYTDTQYF. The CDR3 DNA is TGTGCCAGCAGCCAGAGCTACACAGATACGCAGTATTTT.